This entry is about one T cell receptor beta chain. Its antigen is still unknown. The PCR made use of 60 Vbeta and 13 Jbeta primers. Assay: immunoSEQ multiplex PCR; the TCRdb copy retains only in-frame clones and omits some. The top ten clones hold 2.3% of a sample with about 88,000 clones, 85% to 90% of them seen once. These data are taken from a study of cytomegalovirus exposure and HLA in healthy donors. V shed 4 bases, J shed 2 bases, and the junction held 3 bases outside the gene matches. The CDR3 is made up of 16 amino acids. From germline, CDR1 is GTSNPN and CDR2 SVGIG (reference sequence). Regarding the study as a whole: Later genetic work tied a missense DCLRE1C variant to beta-chain V and J trimming. Immune exposure information available was restricted to CMV serostatus. Analysis performed later showed TCR beta chains linked to HLA being more clonally expanded than equally common others.

The sequenced sample consisted of PBMCs. The sequence was obtained from a man aged 18 to 35 in good health and CMV-seronegative. The chain combines TRBV30 with TRBJ2-1; 15 bases line up with TRBD2. The CDR3 nucleotides read TGTGCCTGGATCGGACTAGCGGGAGGGACCTACAATGAGCAGTTCTTC. Amino acid sequence: CAWIGLAGGTYNEQFF.